Detailed here is one T cell receptor beta chain. The CDR3 is 15 amino acids. Per the germline V gene, CDR1 is MNHNY and CDR2 is SVGAGI (reference sequence). V dropped 4 bases and J dropped 2 bases, with 13 bases sitting between them. Isolation of CD4+ naive, central memory, regulatory and stem cell-like memory cells was achieved by sorting via CD45RO/CCR7/CD25/CD127/CD95/CD27. The data belong to a study of beta chain features in type 1 diabetes. Isolated RNA was reverse transcribed in full, so expressed TCRB transcripts were sequenced. Deep immunoSEQ sequencing covered naive, central memory and regulatory T cell samples. The table came from immunoSEQ multiplex PCR; TCRdb's copy has only in-frame clones and leaves some out. The table has hundreds of thousands of clones, over 8.5% seen once; the top ten hold about 0.037%.

The source is a woman aged 18-29 years in good health. Sequenced input: naive CD4+ T cells from blood. V and J are TRBV6-6 and TRBJ2-3; D is ambiguous. This chain's CDR3 is CASSSPERNTDTQYF. The CDR3 DNA follows: TGTGCCAGCAGTTCCCCCGAGAGAAACACAGATACGCAGTATTTT.